The subject of this entry is one T cell receptor beta chain. Which antigen it targets is not known. No base qualities exist here, and no much larger clone lies one base off it. Patients with autoimmune disease history or receiving systemic immunosuppression were excluded from the trial. In every dose cohort, peripheral blood was drawn for TCR sequencing at baseline, cycle 4 day 1, and cycle 7 day 1. The samples were drawn from a first-in-human, open-label, multicenter phase I dose-escalation trial of ivuxolimab. Adults with locally advanced or metastatic melanoma, renal cell, hepatocellular, or head and neck squamous cell carcinoma were enrolled in the trial. Before TCR sequencing, CD4+ T cells and CD8+ T cells from peripheral blood were sorted into separate populations. Via the germline V gene, CDR1 is MDHEN and CDR2 SYDVKM. A distance of 12 bases separates the germline ends of V and J, which lose 9 bases and 0 bases respectively. Its CDR3 holds 13 amino acids, cysteine through phenylalanine. The only DNA kept is the CDR3, 39 bases in frame from the first base.

This record belongs to a study of OX40 agonist ivuxolimab in advanced cancers. In the study overall: Ivuxolimab was an agonistic, fully human IgG2 monoclonal antibody directed against OX40 (CD134), a costimulatory receptor. Patients were allowed to have had prior anti-PD-1, anti-PD-L1 or anti-CTLA-4 therapy, and 40% to 45% of the dose-escalation patients had previously received checkpoint inhibitors. Three dose-escalation patients achieved partial responses, one with hepatocellular carcinoma and two with cutaneous melanoma. Intravenous ivuxolimab was administered to patients every 2 weeks at six dose levels: 0.01, 0.1, 0.3, 1.5, 3 and 10 mg/kg. Peripheral TCRbeta sequencing was intended to test whether TCR sequence diversity was altered and clonal T-cell expansion was caused by ivuxolimab. The dose-escalation cohort was around 83% male with a mean age of 60 years, ranging from roughly 20 to 85. The monotherapy dose-escalation portion (N of about 52 patients) of the phase I ivuxolimab trial is reported in the paper. Of the 50 or so patients in dose escalation, some 19 had hepatocellular carcinoma, about 15 had melanoma, 9 had renal cell carcinoma and 9 had head and neck cancer. Results the study describes overall, beyond this receptor: At doses of 0.1 to 3.0 mg/kg, clonal expansion of both CD4+ and CD8+ blood T cells was observed from baseline to week 6. After ivuxolimab, more expanded clones were found on average in CD8+ T cells than in CD4+ T cells. Antigen specificity was not determined for the clonally expanded peripheral T cells. Low levels of normalized T-cell clonal expansion were also seen in some patients who did not respond. In the 0.1-3.0 mg/kg groups, partial responders were among the patients with the lowest normalized peripheral clonal expansion, particularly in CD8+ T cells.

To sequence the TCRbeta CDR3 region, genomic DNA was isolated from the sorted cells. The immunoSEQ Assay was used to sequence the TCRbeta CDR3 regions. In TCRdb, the immuneACCESS table is reduced to in-frame sequences with V and J assigned. These tables do not hold every clone; where another copy was compared, an unresolved V gene accounts for under half, and the others remain unexplained. The sample has 43,000 or so clones on record, over 60% of them singletons. 2.6% of the sample belongs to the ten largest clones. In this chain, TRBV28 is recombined with TRBJ2-7; the D gene is perhaps TRBD2, from 5 matching bases. Sequencing used CD4+ or CD8+ T cells sorted from blood, obtained in a trial of the OX40 agonist ivuxolimab. The sequence was obtained from an adult with an advanced solid tumor such as melanoma, head and neck, liver or kidney cancer. The CDR3 protein: CASVAPSSYEQYF. In nucleotides, the sequence is TGTGCCAGTGTAGCGCCGAGCTCCTACGAGCAGTACTTC.